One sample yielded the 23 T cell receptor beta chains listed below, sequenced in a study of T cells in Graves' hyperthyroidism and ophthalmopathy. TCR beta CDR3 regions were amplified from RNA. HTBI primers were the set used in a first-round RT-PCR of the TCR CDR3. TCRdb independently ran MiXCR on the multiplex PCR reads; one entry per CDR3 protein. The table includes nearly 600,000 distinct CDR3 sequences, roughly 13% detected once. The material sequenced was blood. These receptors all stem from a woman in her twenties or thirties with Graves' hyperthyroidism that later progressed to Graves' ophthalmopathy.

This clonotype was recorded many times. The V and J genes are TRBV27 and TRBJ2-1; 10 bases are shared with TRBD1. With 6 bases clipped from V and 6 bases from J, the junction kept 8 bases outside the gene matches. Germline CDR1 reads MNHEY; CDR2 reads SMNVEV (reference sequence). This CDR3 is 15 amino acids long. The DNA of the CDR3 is TGTGCCAGCAGAAGAGACAGGGGGCGGCTCAATGAGCAGTTCTTC. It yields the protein CASRRDRGRLNEQFF.

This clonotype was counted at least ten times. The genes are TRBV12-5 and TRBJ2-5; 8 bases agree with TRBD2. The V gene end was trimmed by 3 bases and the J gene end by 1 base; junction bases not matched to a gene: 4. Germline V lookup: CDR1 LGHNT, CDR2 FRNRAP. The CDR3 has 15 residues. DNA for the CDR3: TGTGCTAGTGGTTTATACGCGGGGGGCCAAGAGACCCAGTACTTC. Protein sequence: CASGLYAGGQETQYF.

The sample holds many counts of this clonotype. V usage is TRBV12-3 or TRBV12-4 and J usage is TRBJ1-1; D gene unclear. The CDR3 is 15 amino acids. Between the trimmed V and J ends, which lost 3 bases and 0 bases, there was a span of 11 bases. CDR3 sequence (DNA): TGTGCCAGCAGTTTGCAGGCCCCACTGAACACTGAAGCTTTCTTT. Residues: CASSLQAPLNTEAFF.

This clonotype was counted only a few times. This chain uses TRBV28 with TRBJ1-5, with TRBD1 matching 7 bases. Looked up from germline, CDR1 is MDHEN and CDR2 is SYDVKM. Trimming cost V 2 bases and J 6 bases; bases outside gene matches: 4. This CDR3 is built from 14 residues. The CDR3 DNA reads TGTGCCAGCAGTTTAACAGGGGCCTCTCAGCCCCAGCATTTT. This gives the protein CASSLTGASQPQHF.

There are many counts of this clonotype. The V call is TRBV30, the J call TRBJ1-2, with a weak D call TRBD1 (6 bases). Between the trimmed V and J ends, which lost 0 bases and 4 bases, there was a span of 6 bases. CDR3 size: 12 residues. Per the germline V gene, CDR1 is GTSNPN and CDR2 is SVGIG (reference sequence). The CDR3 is CAWSVQGYGYTF. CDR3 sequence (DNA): TGTGCCTGGAGTGTACAGGGCTATGGCTACACCTTC.

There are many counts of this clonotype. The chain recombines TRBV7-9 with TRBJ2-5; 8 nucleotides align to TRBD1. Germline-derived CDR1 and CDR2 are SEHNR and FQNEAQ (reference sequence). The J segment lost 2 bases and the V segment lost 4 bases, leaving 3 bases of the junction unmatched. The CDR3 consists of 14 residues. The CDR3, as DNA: TGTGCCAGCAGCTCTAGGACAGGGCAAGAGACCCAGTACTTC. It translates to CASSSRTGQETQYF.

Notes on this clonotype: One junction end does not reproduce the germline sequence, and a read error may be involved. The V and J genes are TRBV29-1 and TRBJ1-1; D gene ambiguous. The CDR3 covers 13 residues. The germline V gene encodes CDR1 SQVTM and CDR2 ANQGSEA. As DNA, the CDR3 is TGCAGCGTTGAAAGGTTCATGAGCACTGAAGCTCTCTTT. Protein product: CSVERFMSTEALF.

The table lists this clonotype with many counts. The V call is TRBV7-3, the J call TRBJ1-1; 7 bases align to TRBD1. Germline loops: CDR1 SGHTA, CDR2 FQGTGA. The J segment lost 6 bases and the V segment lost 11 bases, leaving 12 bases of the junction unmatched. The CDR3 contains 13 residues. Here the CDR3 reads CAEHLGRGPEAFF. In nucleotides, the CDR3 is TGTGCCGAACACCTCGGTAGGGGGCCTGAAGCTTTCTTT.

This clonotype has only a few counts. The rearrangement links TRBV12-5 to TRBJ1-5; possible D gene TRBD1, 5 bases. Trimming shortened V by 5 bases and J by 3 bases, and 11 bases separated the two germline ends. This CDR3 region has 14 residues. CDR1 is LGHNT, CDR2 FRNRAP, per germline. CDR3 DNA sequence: TGTGCTAGTGGTCTGGGGACTCCCAATCAGCCCCAGCATTTT. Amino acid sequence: CASGLGTPNQPQHF.

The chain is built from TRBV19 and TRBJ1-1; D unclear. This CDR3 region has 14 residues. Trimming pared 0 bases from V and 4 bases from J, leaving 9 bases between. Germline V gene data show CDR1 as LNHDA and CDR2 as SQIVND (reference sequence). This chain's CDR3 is CASSIEEYGTEAFF. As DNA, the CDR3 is TGTGCCAGTAGTATAGAGGAGTATGGCACTGAAGCTTTCTTT.

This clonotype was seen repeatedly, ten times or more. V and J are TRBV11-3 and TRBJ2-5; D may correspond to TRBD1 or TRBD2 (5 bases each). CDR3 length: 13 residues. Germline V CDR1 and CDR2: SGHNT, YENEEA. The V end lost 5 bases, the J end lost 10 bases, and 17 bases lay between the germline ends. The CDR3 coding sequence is TGTGCCAGCAGCCCAGGCCCCGGGGCAGACCAGTACTTC. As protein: CASSPGPGADQYF. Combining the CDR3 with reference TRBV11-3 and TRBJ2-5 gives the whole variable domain EAGVVQSPRYKIIEKKQPVAFWCNPISGHNTLYWYLQNLGQGPELLIRYENEEAVDDSQLPKDRFSAERLKGVDSTLKIQPAELGDSAVYLCASSPGPGADQYFGPGTRLLVL.

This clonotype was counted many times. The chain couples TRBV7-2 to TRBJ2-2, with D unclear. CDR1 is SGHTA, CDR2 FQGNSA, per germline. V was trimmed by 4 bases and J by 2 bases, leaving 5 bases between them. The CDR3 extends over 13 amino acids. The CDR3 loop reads CASSYLNTGELFF. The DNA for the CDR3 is TGTGCCAGCAGCTACCTCAACACCGGGGAGCTGTTTTTT.

The CDR3 is CAWKAEDIPLNYGYTF. The CDR3 DNA is TGTGCCTGGAAAGCTGAAGACATCCCATTAAACTATGGCTACACCTTC. The chain recombines TRBV30 with TRBJ1-2; D gene unclear. V was clipped by 4 bases and J by 2 bases, with 20 bases between them. Germline CDR1 and CDR2: GTSNPN and SVGIG (reference sequence). The CDR3 sequence is 16 residues long.

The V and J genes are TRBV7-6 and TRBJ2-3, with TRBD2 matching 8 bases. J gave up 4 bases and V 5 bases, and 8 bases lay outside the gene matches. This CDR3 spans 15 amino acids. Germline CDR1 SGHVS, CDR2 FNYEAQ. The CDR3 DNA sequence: TGTGCCAGCAGCCCAGCACGGGGGGGCGCAGATACGCAGTATTTT. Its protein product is CASSPARGGADTQYF.

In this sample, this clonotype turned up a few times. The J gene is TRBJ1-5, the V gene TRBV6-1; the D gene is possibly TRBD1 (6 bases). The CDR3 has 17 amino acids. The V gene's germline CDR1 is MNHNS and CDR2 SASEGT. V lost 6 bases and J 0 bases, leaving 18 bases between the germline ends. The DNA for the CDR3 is TGTGCCAGCAGATCCAACGCAGGGGCCCATAGCAATCAGCCCCAGCATTTT. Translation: CASRSNAGAHSNQPQHF.

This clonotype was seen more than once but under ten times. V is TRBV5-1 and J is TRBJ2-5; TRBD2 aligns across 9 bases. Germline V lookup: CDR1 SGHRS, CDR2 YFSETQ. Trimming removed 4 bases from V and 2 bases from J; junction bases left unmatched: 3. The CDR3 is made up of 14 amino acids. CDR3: CASSPGLAQETQYF. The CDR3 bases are TGCGCCAGCAGCCCCGGACTAGCGCAAGAGACCCAGTACTTC.

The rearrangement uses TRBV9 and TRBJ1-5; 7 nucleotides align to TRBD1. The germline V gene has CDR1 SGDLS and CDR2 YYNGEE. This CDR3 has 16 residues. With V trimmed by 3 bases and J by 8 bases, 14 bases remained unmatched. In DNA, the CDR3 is TGTGCCAGCAGCGCCCACCAACAGGGGCTCTGGGAGCCCCAGCATTTT. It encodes CASSAHQQGLWEPQHF. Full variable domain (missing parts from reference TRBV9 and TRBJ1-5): DSGVTQTPKHLITATGQRVTLRCSPRSGDLSVYWYQQSLDQGLQFLIQYYNGEERAKGNILERFSAQQFPDLHSELNLSSLELGDSALYFCASSAHQQGLWEPQHFGDGTRLSIL.

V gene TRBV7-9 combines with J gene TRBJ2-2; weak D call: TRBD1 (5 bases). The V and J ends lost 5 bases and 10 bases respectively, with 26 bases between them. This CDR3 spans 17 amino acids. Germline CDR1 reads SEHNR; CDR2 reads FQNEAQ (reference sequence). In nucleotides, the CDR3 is TGTGCCAGCAGCACCAGCTCCGCGACAGTCTCATGGGAGGAGCTGTTTTTT. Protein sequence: CASSTSSATVSWEELFF.

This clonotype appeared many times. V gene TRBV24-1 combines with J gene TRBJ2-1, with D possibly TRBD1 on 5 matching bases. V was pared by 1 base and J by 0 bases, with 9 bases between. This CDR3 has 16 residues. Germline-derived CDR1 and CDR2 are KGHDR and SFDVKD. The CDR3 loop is CATSDLRQSSYNEQFF. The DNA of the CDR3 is TGTGCCACCAGTGATTTAAGACAGAGCTCCTACAATGAGCAGTTCTTC.

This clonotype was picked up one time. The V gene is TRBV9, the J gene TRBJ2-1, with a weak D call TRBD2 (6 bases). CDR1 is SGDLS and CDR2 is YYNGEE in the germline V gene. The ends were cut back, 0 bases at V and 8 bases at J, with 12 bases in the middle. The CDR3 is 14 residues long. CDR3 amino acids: CASSVDGSRDEQFF. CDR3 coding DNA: TGTGCCAGCAGCGTAGACGGGAGTCGTGATGAGCAGTTCTTC.

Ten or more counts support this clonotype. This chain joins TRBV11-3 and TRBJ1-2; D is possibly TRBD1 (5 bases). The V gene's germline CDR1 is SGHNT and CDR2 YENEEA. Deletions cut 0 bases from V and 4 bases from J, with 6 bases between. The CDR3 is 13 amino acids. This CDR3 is CASSLEGLYGYTF. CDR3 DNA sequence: TGTGCCAGCAGCTTAGAGGGACTCTATGGCTACACCTTC.

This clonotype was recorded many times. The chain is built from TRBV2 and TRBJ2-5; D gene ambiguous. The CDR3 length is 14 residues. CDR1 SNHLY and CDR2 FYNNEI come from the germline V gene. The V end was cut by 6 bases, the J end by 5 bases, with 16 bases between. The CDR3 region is CASRPPDVAETQYF. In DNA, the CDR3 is TGTGCCAGCAGGCCACCGGACGTGGCGGAGACCCAGTACTTC.

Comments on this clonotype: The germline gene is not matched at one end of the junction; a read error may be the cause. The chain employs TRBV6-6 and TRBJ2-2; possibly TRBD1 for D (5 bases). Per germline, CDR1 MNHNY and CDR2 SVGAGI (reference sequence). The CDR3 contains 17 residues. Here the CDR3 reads CASSYSSAQANTGELFF. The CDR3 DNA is TGTGCCAGCAGCTACTCGTCGGCACAGGCGAACACCGGGGAGCTGTTTTTT.